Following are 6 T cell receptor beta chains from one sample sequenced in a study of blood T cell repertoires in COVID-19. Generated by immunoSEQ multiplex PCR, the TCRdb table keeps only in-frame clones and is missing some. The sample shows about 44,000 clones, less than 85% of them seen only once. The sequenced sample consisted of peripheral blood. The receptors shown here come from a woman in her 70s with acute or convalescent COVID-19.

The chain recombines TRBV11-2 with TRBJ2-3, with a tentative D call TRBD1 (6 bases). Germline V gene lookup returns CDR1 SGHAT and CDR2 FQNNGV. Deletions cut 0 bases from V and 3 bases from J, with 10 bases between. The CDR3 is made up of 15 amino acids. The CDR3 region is CASSLEGQGTDTQYF. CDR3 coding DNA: TGTGCCAGCAGCTTAGAAGGGCAGGGGACAGATACGCAGTATTTT.

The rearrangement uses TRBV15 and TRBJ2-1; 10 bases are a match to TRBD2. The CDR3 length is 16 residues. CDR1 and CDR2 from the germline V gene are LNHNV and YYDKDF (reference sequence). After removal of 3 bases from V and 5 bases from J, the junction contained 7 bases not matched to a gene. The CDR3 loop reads CATSRRGSGRHNEQFF. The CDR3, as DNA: TGTGCCACCAGCAGGAGGGGTAGCGGGAGGCACAATGAGCAGTTCTTC.

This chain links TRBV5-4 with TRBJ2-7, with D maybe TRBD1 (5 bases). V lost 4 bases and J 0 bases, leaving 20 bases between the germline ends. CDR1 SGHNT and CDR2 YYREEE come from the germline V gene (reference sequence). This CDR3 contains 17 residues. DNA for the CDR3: TGTGCCAGCAGCCAAAACGCAGGGCAGCAAAGCTCCTACGAGCAGTACTTC. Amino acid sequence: CASSQNAGQQSSYEQYF.

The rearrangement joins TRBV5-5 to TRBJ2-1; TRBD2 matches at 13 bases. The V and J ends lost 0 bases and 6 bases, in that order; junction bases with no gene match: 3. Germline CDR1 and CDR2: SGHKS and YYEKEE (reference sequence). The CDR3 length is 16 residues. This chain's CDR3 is CASSLALAGGFNEQFF. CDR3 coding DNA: TGTGCCAGCAGCTTGGCACTAGCGGGAGGGTTCAATGAGCAGTTCTTC.

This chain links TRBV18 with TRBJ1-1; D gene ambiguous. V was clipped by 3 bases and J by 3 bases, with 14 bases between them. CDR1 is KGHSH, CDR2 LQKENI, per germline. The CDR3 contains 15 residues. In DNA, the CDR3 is TGTGCCAGCTCACCTACCGGGTCCTCCTACACTGAAGCTTTCTTT. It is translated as CASSPTGSSYTEAFF.

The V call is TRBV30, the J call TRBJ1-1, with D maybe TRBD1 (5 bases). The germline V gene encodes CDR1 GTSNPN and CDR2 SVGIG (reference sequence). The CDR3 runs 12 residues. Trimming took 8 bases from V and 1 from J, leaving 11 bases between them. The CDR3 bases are TGTGCCCGGGACTCCCGGAACACTGAAGCTTTCTTT. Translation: CARDSRNTEAFF.